This is a list of T cell receptor beta chains from one sample in a study of cytomegalovirus exposure and HLA in healthy donors. The assay was immunoSEQ multiplex PCR, and TCRdb's table has in-frame clones only and misses some. The profile shows over 120,000 clones, 80% of them singletons. Material for sequencing was PBMCs. The origin of the receptors is a man aged 50 or older in good health and CMV-seronegative. Both conserved end residues are part of each CDR3. The order of the fields is V gene, D gene, clone size, J gene, CDR3 DNA, CDR3 protein. The D gene is left open where the match is weak. Size is stated for part of the rows, as once, few or many counts, or as a class when the clone is expanded.

TRBV18,TRBD2,.,TRBJ2-7,TGTGCCAGCTCACCACCTTATTTAGCGGGGAGACCCTACGAGCAGTACTTC,CASSPPYLAGRPYEQYF
TRBV6-5,.,.,TRBJ1-5,TGTGCCAGCAGTCTAGACGGGAATCAGCCCCAGCATTTT,CASSLDGNQPQHF
TRBV5-5,.,few,TRBJ2-5,TGTGCCAGCAGCTTGGGGGGCGAGGAGACCCAGTACTTC,CASSLGGEETQYF
TRBV25-1,TRBD1,.,TRBJ1-6,TGTGCCAGCACCCGAGACAGGGGAAATTCACCCCTCCACTTT,CASTRDRGNSPLHF
TRBV7-8,TRBD2,.,TRBJ2-7,TGTGCCAGCAGCCCCCCGACGCGGGGGGAACCTTACGAGCAGTACTTC,CASSPPTRGEPYEQYF
TRBV5-1,.,.,TRBJ1-4,TGCGCCAGCAGCTTGGCCGGACAGACCTTTATGAAGTCTGAAAAACTGTTTTTT,CASSLAGQTFMKSEKLFF
TRBV18,.,.,TRBJ1-5,TGTGCCAGCTCACGGGGAGGGAGTTGGTCTCAGCCCCAGCATTTT,CASSRGGSWSQPQHF
TRBV27,TRBD1,.,TRBJ2-7,TGTGCCAGCAGTTCTAAGACAGGGTCCTACGAGCAGTACTTC,CASSSKTGSYEQYF
TRBV5-1,.,.,TRBJ1-3,TGCGCCAGCAGTTACGGTGAATCTGGAAACACCATATATTTT,CASSYGESGNTIYF
TRBV7-9,.,.,TRBJ2-7,TGTGCCAGCAACCAGGGCGGGGGCCAGTACGAGCAGTACTTC,CASNQGGGQYEQYF
TRBV19,.,.,TRBJ2-7,TGTGCCAGTAGTATGGGGCAGGGAAGGAGCGAGCAGTACTTC,CASSMGQGRSEQYF
TRBV5-4,.,.,TRBJ2-3,TGTGCCAGCAGCACATCTAGCACAGATACGCAGTATTTT,CASSTSSTDTQYF
TRBV27,TRBD2,.,TRBJ2-4,TGTGCCAGCAGGTCCCTGACTAGCGGGAGTAACAACATTCAGTACTTC,CASRSLTSGSNNIQYF
TRBV5-3,.,.,TRBJ1-5,TGTGCCAGAACCCCCTCAGGTGCCTCTGGTCAGCCCCAGCATTTT,CARTPSGASGQPQHF
TRBV7-9,TRBD1,.,TRBJ1-6,TGTGCCAGCAGATCCCTTGGGACAGGGCTCAATTCACCCCTCCACTTT,CASRSLGTGLNSPLHF
TRBV19,.,.,TRBJ2-3,TGTGCCAGTGCCAGGCGGGCAGATACGCAGTATTTT,CASARRADTQYF
TRBV5-4,TRBD2,.,TRBJ2-1,TGTGCCAGCAGCTTGGCTAGCGGGGTTGGTGAGCAGTTCTTC,CASSLASGVGEQFF
TRBV19,.,.,TRBJ1-1,TGTGCCAGTAGTAAGGGGACTGAAGCTTTCTTT,CASSKGTEAFF
TRBV5-4,.,.,TRBJ1-2,TGTGCCAGCAGCGACCGACGCAGGGGAAAGAATGGCTACACCTTC,CASSDRRRGKNGYTF
TRBV5-1,TRBD1,.,TRBJ2-7,TGCGCCAGCAGCAACGGACAGGGGGGCCCCTACGAGCAGTACTTC,CASSNGQGGPYEQYF
TRBV30,.,.,TRBJ1-2,TGTGCCGCAACTCAGACAGGATCGAACTATGGCTACACCTTC,CAATQTGSNYGYTF
TRBV6-6,.,once,TRBJ2-7,TGTGCCAGCAGTTACGGCTTCTACGAGCAGTACTTC,CASSYGFYEQYF
TRBV2,TRBD1,.,TRBJ2-3,TGTGCCAGCAGGGGACAGGGGGCAACAGATACGCAGTATTTT,CASRGQGATDTQYF
TRBV30,.,once,TRBJ1-4,TGTGCCTGGACCCTCAATGAAAAACTGTTTTTT,CAWTLNEKLFF
TRBV6-5,TRBD1,.,TRBJ1-5,TGTGCCAGCAGTGCTGACAGGGTTGGGCAGCCCCAGCATTTT,CASSADRVGQPQHF
TRBV9,.,.,TRBJ1-6,TGTGCCAGCAGCGTAGCTACGGGGGGATCCTATAATTCACCCCTCCACTTT,CASSVATGGSYNSPLHF
TRBV5-1,.,.,TRBJ1-3,TGCGCCAGCAGCTGGGGAGGCACGCAACCGTCCTCTGGAAACACCATATATTTT,CASSWGGTQPSSGNTIYF
TRBV9,.,.,TRBJ2-5,TGTGCCAGCAGCGCAACTGGGGGCTTTGGGACCCAGTACTTC,CASSATGGFGTQYF
TRBV6-1,.,once,TRBJ2-1,TGTGCCAGCAGTGACCGTTACTCCTACAATGAGCAGTTCTTC,CASSDRYSYNEQFF
TRBV5-1,.,.,TRBJ2-1,TGCGCCAGCAGCTCGAATAACTTCCGGGGAAACAATGAGCAGTTCTTC,CASSSNNFRGNNEQFF
TRBV27,.,.,TRBJ1-1,TGTGCCAGCAGTTTAAGTACATGGGCCAACACTGAAGCTTTCTTT,CASSLSTWANTEAFF
TRBV4-2,TRBD2,.,TRBJ2-3,TGTGCCAGCAGCCAAGATCAATTCAGGACTAGCGCAGGCACAGATACGCAGTATTTT,CASSQDQFRTSAGTDTQYF
TRBV9,TRBD2,.,TRBJ2-1,TGTGCCAGCAGCGTAGCCGGGGGGACTTCTACCTACAATGAGCAGTTCTTC,CASSVAGGTSTYNEQFF
TRBV2,TRBD1,.,TRBJ1-2,TGTGCCAGCAGCCCGGGACAGGGGTCGTCTTCTAACTATGGCTACACCTTC,CASSPGQGSSSNYGYTF
TRBV28,TRBD1,few,TRBJ1-4,TGTGCCAGCAGTACCCAGCCGGGACAGGTGGTTGAAAAACTGTTTTTT,CASSTQPGQVVEKLFF
TRBV30,TRBD1,.,TRBJ1-5,TGTGCCTGGAGTGTAGCCGGACAGGGGGCCCAGCCCCAGCATTTT,CAWSVAGQGAQPQHF
TRBV4-1,TRBD2,.,TRBJ2-1,TGCGCCAGCAGCCAAGATCAAGGCGGGGGGGCCTCCTACAATGAGCAGTTCTTC,CASSQDQGGGASYNEQFF
TRBV5-4,.,.,TRBJ2-5,TGTGCCAGCAGCTTGGGGGCCGGCCGTGGCCAAGAGACCCAGTACTTC,CASSLGAGRGQETQYF
TRBV18,.,.,TRBJ2-7,TGTGCCAGCTCACCTGGGAGGCGCGAGCAGTACTTC,CASSPGRREQYF
TRBV6-1,TRBD1,.,TRBJ2-7,TGTGCCAGCAGTGAACCTACGACAGGGAATAGGGACTACGAGCAGTACTTC,CASSEPTTGNRDYEQYF
TRBV7-9,.,.,TRBJ2-7,TGTGCCAGCAGCTTAGTTCAGGATTACGAGCAGTACTTC,CASSLVQDYEQYF
TRBV5-1,.,.,TRBJ1-1,TGCGCCAGCAGCCTACAGGTTCTGAACACTGAAGCTTTCTTT,CASSLQVLNTEAFF
TRBV9,TRBD1,few,TRBJ2-7,TGTGCCAGCAGCGTAGGACAGGTGGGGACAGGGCGAGGCGAGCAGTACTTC,CASSVGQVGTGRGEQYF
TRBV5-6,TRBD2,.,TRBJ2-3,TGTGCCAGCAGCCCCACTCCCACTAGCGGGGGGCACACAGATACGCAGTATTTT,CASSPTPTSGGHTDTQYF
TRBV9,TRBD1,.,TRBJ2-1,TGTGCCAGCAGCGTAGGGGTGGGGCAGGGGGCACTCTACAATGAGCAGTTCTTC,CASSVGVGQGALYNEQFF
TRBV4-1,TRBD1,.,TRBJ1-1,TGCGCCAGCAGCCAGGGGACAGGGATGAACACTGAAGCTTTCTTT,CASSQGTGMNTEAFF